In its sample, the clone carrying this TCR beta chain was seen many times. Its antigen is not identified. This sample was taken from a study of T-cell memory formation after mild COVID-19. Study findings and constraints: Still unconfirmed is whether the second-wave clones peaking on day 37 recognized SARS-CoV-2.

V lost 5 bases, J lost 3 bases, and 18 bases stayed unmatched. CDR1 and CDR2 from the germline V gene are PRHDT and FYEKMQ (reference sequence). The CDR3 has 19 residues. A single record per CDR3 protein comes from TCRdb applying MiXCR to the 5' RACE reads. The sample has roughly 580,000 distinct CDR3 sequences; roughly 18% are singletons. The origin of this receptor is an adult woman who had mild COVID-19 (a few samples of this study predate the infection). Cell type and time point are not known. The chain joins TRBV13 to TRBJ2-7, with 11 bases aligning to TRBD1. The sample consisted of PBMCs or a T cell subset sorted from them (not recorded which). The CDR3 DNA follows: TGTGCCAGCAGCCCCAGTAGGACAGGGGGCTTATCGAAAAGCTACGAGCAGTACTTC. Protein: CASSPSRTGGLSKSYEQYF.